This is a list of T cell receptor beta chains from one sample in a study of blood T cell repertoires in COVID-19. The repertoire was sequenced with immunoSEQ multiplex PCR; TCRdb's copy has only in-frame clones and lacks some. The data hold under 200,000 clones, with 70% to 90% observed a single time. The sequenced sample was PBMCs or T cells enriched from blood (not recorded which). These receptors were taken from a woman in her forties or fifties who had recovered from COVID-19. CDR3s include the opening cysteine and the closing phenylalanine or tryptophan. D genes are given only for firm matches. A row's size may be missing; if present it is once, few, many or a size class.

j_gene | v_gene | d_gene | abundance | CDR3nt | CDR3aa
TRBJ2-3 | TRBV5-4 | TRBD2 | . | TGTGCCAGCAGCTCTCTAGCGGGGAGGGGAGCAGATACGCAGTATTTT | CASSSLAGRGADTQYF
TRBJ2-2 | TRBV7-3 | TRBD2 | few | TGTGCCAGCGCCCGGGGCGGGGGGAACACCGGGGAGCTGTTTTTT | CASARGGGNTGELFF
TRBJ1-2 | TRBV11-3 | . | few | TGTGCCAGCAGAGCTAATAATCGAGCCCCCATATCGGGTGGCTACACCTTC | CASRANNRAPISGGYTF
TRBJ2-3 | TRBV2 | TRBD2 | . | TGTGCCAGCAGTGAAGCGCTTTTGCTAGCGGGGAAGGCAGATACGCAGTATTTT | CASSEALLLAGKADTQYF
TRBJ1-2 | TRBV11-1 | . | . | TGTGCCAGCAGCTTTTGGGCTTCGGGATTCGGCTATGGCTACACCTTC | CASSFWASGFGYGYTF
TRBJ2-7 | TRBV6-5 | TRBD2 | many | TGTGCCAGCAGCCCCGGACTAGCGGGGGGTTACGAGCAGTACTTC | CASSPGLAGGYEQYF
TRBJ2-2 | TRBV7-3 | TRBD2 | . | TGTGCCAGCAGCGACTATCCTAGCGGGGGAGGAACCGGGGAGCTGTTTTTT | CASSDYPSGGGTGELFF
TRBJ2-5 | TRBV27 | TRBD2 | once | TGTGCCAGCGGGGAGGGAGAGACCCAGTACTTC | CASGEGETQYF
TRBJ2-7 | TRBV27 | . | few | TGTGCCAGCAGTATGCCCGGGACACTTACCTACGAGCAGTACTTC | CASSMPGTLTYEQYF
TRBJ2-7 | TRBV18 | . | . | TGTGCCAGCTCACCAACTCGAAACTACGAGCAGTACTTC | CASSPTRNYEQYF
TRBJ1-1 | TRBV19 | . | . | TGTGCCAGTAGTGCCTCTATGAACACTGAAGCTTTCTTT | CASSASMNTEAFF
TRBJ2-5 | TRBV7-9 | . | few | TGTGCCAGCAGCTTACGTATTGGCGGGGAGCCAGAGACCCAGTACTTC | CASSLRIGGEPETQYF
TRBJ2-5 | TRBV29-1 | . | . | TGCAGCGTTGATCGGGATCGGAAAGGGACCCAGTACTTC | CSVDRDRKGTQYF
TRBJ2-7 | TRBV6-4 | TRBD2 | . | TGTGCCAGCAGTGCGGCGGGGGAGGGATACGAGCAGTACTTC | CASSAAGEGYEQYF
TRBJ1-4 | TRBV25-1 | TRBD1 | . | TGTGCCAGCAGTGAAGGTGACAGGGCGATAGTGAAACTGTTTTTT | CASSEGDRAIVKLFF
TRBJ2-7 | TRBV4-3 | . | . | TGCGCCAGCAGCCAAGGGGGGCGGGGGACCTACGAGCAGTACTTC | CASSQGGRGTYEQYF
TRBJ1-3 | TRBV9 | . | . | TGTGCCAGCAGCGTATTCCCCCCAGGGATCTCTGGAAACACCATATATTTT | CASSVFPPGISGNTIYF
TRBJ2-1 | TRBV7-6 | . | . | TGTGCCAGCAGCTTAAGGGGGGGCGGATCCTACAATGAGCAGTTCTTC | CASSLRGGGSYNEQFF
TRBJ1-5 | TRBV6-1 | . | . | TGTGCCAGCAGTGAAGCGCTGGGGGCTAATCAGCCCCAGCATTTT | CASSEALGANQPQHF
TRBJ1-5 | TRBV4-2 | . | . | TGTGCCAGCAGCCAAGGCAGGGTCAATCAGCCCCAGCATTTT | CASSQGRVNQPQHF
TRBJ2-7 | TRBV2 | . | . | TGTGCCAGCACCGAATCCAGGGGAACCTACGAGCAGTACTTC | CASTESRGTYEQYF
TRBJ2-7 | TRBV6-5 | . | few | TGTGCCAGCAGTTCGGGGGACAGTTGGTCCTACGAGCAGTACTTC | CASSSGDSWSYEQYF
TRBJ2-5 | TRBV5-1 | TRBD2 | few | TGCGCCAGCAGCCCAGGCGGGGGGCTTGGGACCCAGTACTTC | CASSPGGGLGTQYF
TRBJ2-3 | TRBV29-1 | . | . | TGCAGCGTTGCTACAGCCACAGATACGCAGTATTTT | CSVATATDTQYF
TRBJ1-2 | TRBV6-4 | . | . | TGTGCCAGCAGTAGGACAGCTAACTATGGCTACACCTTC | CASSRTANYGYTF
TRBJ1-3 | TRBV9 | . | . | TGTGCCAGCAGCGCGACACCATCTGGAAACACCATATATTTT | CASSATPSGNTIYF
TRBJ2-2 | TRBV2 | TRBD1 | . | TGTGCCAGCAGTGAAACAGGGGTGGGCACCGGGGAGCTGTTTTTT | CASSETGVGTGELFF
TRBJ1-6 | TRBV5-4 | . | . | TGTGCCAGCAGCCTGACGGGTGTTACTTCACCCCTCCACTTT | CASSLTGVTSPLHF
TRBJ2-3 | TRBV30 | . | . | TGTGCCTGGAGTCGGGGGTCTTTTCGCACAGATACGCAGTATTTT | CAWSRGSFRTDTQYF
TRBJ1-1 | TRBV6-5 | TRBD1 | few | TGTGCCAGCAGTTACCGGGGACAGGGCATTGAAGCTTTCTTT | CASSYRGQGIEAFF
TRBJ2-7 | TRBV5-1 | . | . | TGCGCCAGCAGCTCACGCCGGGGTCTCGAATCCTACGAGCAGTACTTC | CASSSRRGLESYEQYF
TRBJ2-1 | TRBV19 | . | few | TGTGCCAGTAGTATAGAAGTGGGCCGTCCCTACAATGAGCAGTTCTTC | CASSIEVGRPYNEQFF
TRBJ1-5 | TRBV6-5 | TRBD1 | once | TGTGCCAGCAGTTCAACCGGGACAGGTAATCAGCCCCAGCATTTT | CASSSTGTGNQPQHF
TRBJ2-2 | TRBV15 | . | . | TGTGCCACCAGCAGAGATGTACTAGGGTTTCCCGGGGAGCTGTTTTTT | CATSRDVLGFPGELFF
TRBJ2-1 | TRBV3-1/TRBV3-2 | TRBD2 | once | TGTGCCAGCAGCCGTACAAAAGCGGGGGGCTACAATGAGCAGTTCTTC | CASSRTKAGGYNEQFF
TRBJ1-6 | TRBV6-5 | TRBD1 | . | TGTGCCAGCAGTTTGACAGGACAGGGTGTCAATTCACCCCTCCACTTT | CASSLTGQGVNSPLHF
TRBJ2-7 | TRBV5-6 | TRBD2 | . | TGTGCCAGCAGCTTGAAGGGACTAGCGGGGCTCTCCTACGAGCAGTACTTC | CASSLKGLAGLSYEQYF
TRBJ2-7 | TRBV6-5 | . | . | TGTGCCAGCAGTTACTCGAGGGCACGTTCCTACGAGCAGTACTTC | CASSYSRARSYEQYF
TRBJ2-7 | TRBV19 | TRBD1 | . | TGTGCCAGTAGTATCGGGGGACAGGGGTCTTACGAGCAGTACTTC | CASSIGGQGSYEQYF
TRBJ1-2 | TRBV11-2 | TRBD1 | . | TGTGCCAGCAGCTCCCAGGGGGTAAATAACTATGGCTACACCTTC | CASSSQGVNNYGYTF
TRBJ2-3 | TRBV5-1 | . | . | TGCGCCAGCAGCTTGAGCCGAAACACAGATACGCAGTATTTT | CASSLSRNTDTQYF
TRBJ1-3 | TRBV5-4 | . | . | TGTGCCAGCAGCTTAGGAGGAGGTGGAAACACCATATATTTT | CASSLGGGGNTIYF
TRBJ1-2 | TRBV9 | . | . | TGTGCCAGCAGCTCCCGGGGGGCAGGGAGGGGCTATGGCTACACCTTC | CASSSRGAGRGYGYTF
TRBJ1-5 | TRBV2 | . | . | TGTGCCAGCAGCCCCCGGACAACTGGGAATCAGCCCCAGCATTTT | CASSPRTTGNQPQHF
TRBJ1-4 | TRBV5-6 | . | . | TGTGCCAGCAGCTTGGCCGCGGGGGAACTGTTTTTT | CASSLAAGELFF
TRBJ2-5 | TRBV5-1 | . | once | TGCGCCAGCAGCCACCAACTAGACCTCCAAGAGACCCAGTACTTC | CASSHQLDLQETQYF
TRBJ1-2 | TRBV5-6 | . | . | TGTGCCAGCAGCTTTCTTACAGGTGCCAACACTCCTAACTATGGCTACACCTTC | CASSFLTGANTPNYGYTF
TRBJ2-5 | TRBV5-1 | . | . | TGCGCCAGCAGCTTCAATCAAGAGACCCAGTACTTC | CASSFNQETQYF
TRBJ2-2 | TRBV5-1 | TRBD2 | . | TGCGCCAGCACCCTCCGAGCGGGGGGGAACACCGGGGAGCTGTTTTTT | CASTLRAGGNTGELFF
TRBJ1-1 | TRBV5-1 | . | few | TGCGCCAGCAGCTTGGCCGGAGGGAACACTGAAGCTTTCTTT | CASSLAGGNTEAFF
TRBJ1-1 | TRBV4-3 | . | . | TGCGCCAGCAGCCAAGTTCACAGTGAAACTGAAGCTTTCTTT | CASSQVHSETEAFF
TRBJ1-2 | TRBV11-2 | . | . | TGTGCCAGCAGCCCCAGAGCGGGCTATGGCTACACCTTC | CASSPRAGYGYTF
TRBJ2-3 | TRBV5-6 | . | . | TGTGCCAGCAGCTTGGAGCAGCGGGCTAGCACAGATACGCAGTATTTT | CASSLEQRASTDTQYF
TRBJ2-3 | TRBV7-6 | . | . | TGTGCCAGCAGCCCGAGCACAGATACGCAGTATTTT | CASSPSTDTQYF
TRBJ1-2 | TRBV14 | TRBD1 | . | TGTGCCAGCAGCACGCAGTCAGGGGGCGCATCTGGCTACACCTTC | CASSTQSGGASGYTF
TRBJ1-1 | TRBV7-3 | . | . | TGTGCCAGCAGCTTCCTCTTGAACACTGAAGCTTTCTTT | CASSFLLNTEAFF
TRBJ1-4 | TRBV7-9 | . | once | TGTGCCAGCAGCTTGCGGGACCGGGACACTAATGAAAAACTGTTTTTT | CASSLRDRDTNEKLFF